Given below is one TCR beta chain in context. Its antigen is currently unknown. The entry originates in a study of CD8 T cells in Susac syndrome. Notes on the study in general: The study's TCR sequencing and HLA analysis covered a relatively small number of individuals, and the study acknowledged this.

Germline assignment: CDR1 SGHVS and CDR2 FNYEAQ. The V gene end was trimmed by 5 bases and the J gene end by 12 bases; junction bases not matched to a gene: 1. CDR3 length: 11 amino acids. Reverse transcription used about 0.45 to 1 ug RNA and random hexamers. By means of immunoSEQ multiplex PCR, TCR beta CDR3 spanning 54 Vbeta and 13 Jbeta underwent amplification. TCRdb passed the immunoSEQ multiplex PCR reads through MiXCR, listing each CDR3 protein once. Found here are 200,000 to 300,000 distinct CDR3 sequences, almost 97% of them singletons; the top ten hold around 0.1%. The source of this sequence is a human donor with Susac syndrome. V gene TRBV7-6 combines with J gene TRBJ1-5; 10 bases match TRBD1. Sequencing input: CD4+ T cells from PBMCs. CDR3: CASSGTGVQHF. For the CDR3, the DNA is TGTGCCAGCAGCGGGACAGGGGTCCAGCATTTT.